Sequencing of this T cell receptor beta chain was carried out in a study of tumor-infiltrating lymphocytes in primary liver carcinoma. Study overall: Both sexes were represented among patients, who were 30 to 69 years old. Study-level points and caveats: Overlap between tumor regions exceeded overlap of tumor with adjacent tissue or blood.

The V gene end was trimmed by 3 bases and the J gene end by 3 bases; junction bases not matched to a gene: 7. Germline CDR1 and CDR2: SGHAT and FQNNGV. CDR3 length equals 15 residues. Alongside blood RNA obtained from unsorted whole blood, germline DNA was also extracted. Production of TCR beta cDNA used approximately 480 ng total RNA together with a constant-region primer. ARM-PCR, slightly modified, supplied the TCR beta libraries through three nested multiplex PCR rounds. Amplification in the first two PCR rounds was performed using TRBV1-TRBV30 forward primers and a C-beta reverse primer for roughly 10 cycles each. TCRdb re-derived calls from the multiplex PCR reads in MiXCR, one entry per CDR3 protein. The table shows 150,000 to 200,000 distinct CDR3 sequences, with about 61% occurring only once. This clonotype was counted a few times. Its antigen is not known.

The gene calls are TRBV11-2 and TRBJ2-7; 8 bases fit TRBD1. The receptor was isolated from a woman in her fifties or sixties with primary liver carcinoma and hepatitis B virus infection. Sequencing input: peripheral blood. The CDR3 bases are TGTGCCAGCAGCTTGGAAAAGGGACAGGACTACGAGCAGTACTTC. The encoded protein is CASSLEKGQDYEQYF.